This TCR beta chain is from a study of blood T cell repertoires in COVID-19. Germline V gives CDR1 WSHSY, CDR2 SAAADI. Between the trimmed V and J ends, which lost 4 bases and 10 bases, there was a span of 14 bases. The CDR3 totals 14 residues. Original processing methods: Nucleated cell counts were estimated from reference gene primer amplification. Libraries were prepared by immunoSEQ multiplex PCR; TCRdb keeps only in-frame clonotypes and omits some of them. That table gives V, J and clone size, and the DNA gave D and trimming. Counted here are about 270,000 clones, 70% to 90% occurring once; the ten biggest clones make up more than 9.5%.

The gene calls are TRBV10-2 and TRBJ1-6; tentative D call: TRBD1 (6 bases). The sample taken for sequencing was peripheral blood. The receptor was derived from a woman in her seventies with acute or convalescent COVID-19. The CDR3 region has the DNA TGCGCCAGCAGTGCGGGAGGGGGATTCTCACCCCTCCACTTT. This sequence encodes CASSAGGGFSPLHF.